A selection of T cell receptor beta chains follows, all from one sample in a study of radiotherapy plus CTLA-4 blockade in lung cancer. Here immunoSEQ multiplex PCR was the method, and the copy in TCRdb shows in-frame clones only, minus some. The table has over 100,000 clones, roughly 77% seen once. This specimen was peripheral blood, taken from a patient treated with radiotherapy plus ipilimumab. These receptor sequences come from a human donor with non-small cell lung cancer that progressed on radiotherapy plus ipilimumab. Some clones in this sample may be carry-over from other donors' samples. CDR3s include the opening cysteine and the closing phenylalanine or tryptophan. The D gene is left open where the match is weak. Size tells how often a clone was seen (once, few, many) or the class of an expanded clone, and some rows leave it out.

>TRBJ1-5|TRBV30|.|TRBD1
CACQGASNQPQHF
TGTGCCTGCCAGGGGGCTAGCAATCAGCCCCAGCATTTT
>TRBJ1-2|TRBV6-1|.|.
CASSIVSQHYGYTF
TGTGCCAGCAGTATCGTCTCCCAACACTATGGCTACACCTTC
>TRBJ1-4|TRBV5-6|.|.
CASSLVQGTEKLFF
TGTGCCAGCAGCTTGGTTCAGGGGACTGAAAAACTGTTTTTT
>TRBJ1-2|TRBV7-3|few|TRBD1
CASRRDSSSNYGYTF
TGTGCCAGCAGACGGGACAGCTCTTCTAACTATGGCTACACCTTC
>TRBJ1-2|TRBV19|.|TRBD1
CASSIGTVPSYTF
TGTGCCAGTAGTATCGGGACAGTTCCAAGCTACACCTTC
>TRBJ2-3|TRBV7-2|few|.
CASSLAPGTDTQYF
TGTGCCAGCAGCTTAGCCCCAGGGACAGATACGCAGTATTTT
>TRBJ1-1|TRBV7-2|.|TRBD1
CASSLAPRTGGAEAFF
TGTGCCAGCAGCTTAGCGCCTAGGACAGGGGGTGCTGAAGCTTTCTTT
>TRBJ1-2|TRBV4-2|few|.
CASSQAGSLGYTF
TGTGCCAGCAGCCAAGCAGGCTCCCTAGGCTACACCTTC
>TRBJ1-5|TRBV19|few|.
CASSMTANQPQHF
TGTGCCAGTAGTATGACAGCGAATCAGCCCCAGCATTTT
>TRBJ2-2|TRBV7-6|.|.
CASSWSDSPNGELFF
TGTGCCAGCAGCTGGTCCGACAGTCCCAACGGGGAGCTGTTTTTT
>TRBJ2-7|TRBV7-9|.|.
CASSLVGEQYF
TGTGCCAGCAGCTTAGTAGGCGAGCAGTACTTC
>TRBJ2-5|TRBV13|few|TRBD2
CASSLGLQETQYF
TGTGCCAGCAGCTTGGGACTACAAGAGACCCAGTACTTC
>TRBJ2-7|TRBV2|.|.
CASQPGEREQYF
TGTGCCAGCCAACCGGGGGAGAGGGAGCAGTACTTC
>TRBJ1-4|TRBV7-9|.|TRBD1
CASSLAQGAATNEKLFF
TGTGCCAGCAGCTTAGCGCAGGGGGCAGCAACTAATGAAAAACTGTTTTTT
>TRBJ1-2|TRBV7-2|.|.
CASSSDRRYGYTF
TGTGCCAGTAGCTCCGACAGGCGCTATGGCTACACCTTC
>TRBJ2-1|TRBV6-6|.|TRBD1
CASSLVPGQGDNEQFF
TGTGCCAGCAGCCTCGTACCGGGACAGGGGGACAATGAGCAGTTCTTC
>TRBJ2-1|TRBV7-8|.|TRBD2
CASSLSSSGGFNEQFF
TGTGCCAGCAGCTTATCCTCTAGCGGCGGATTCAATGAGCAGTTCTTC
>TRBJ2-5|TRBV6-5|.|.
CASSSIGGEYQETQYF
TGTGCCAGCAGTTCAATAGGTGGGGAGTACCAAGAGACCCAGTACTTC
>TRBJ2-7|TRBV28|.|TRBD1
CATEQGVYEQYF
TGTGCCACCGAACAGGGGGTATACGAGCAGTACTTC
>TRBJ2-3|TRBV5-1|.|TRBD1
CASSVGTATDTQYF
TGCGCCAGCAGCGTCGGGACAGCCACAGATACGCAGTATTTT
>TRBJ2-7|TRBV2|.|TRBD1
CASSEEGAGGYEQYF
TGTGCCAGCAGTGAAGAAGGAGCAGGGGGCTACGAGCAGTACTTC
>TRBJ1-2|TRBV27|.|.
CASSLRQNYGYTF
TGTGCCAGCAGTTTAAGACAGAACTATGGCTACACCTTC
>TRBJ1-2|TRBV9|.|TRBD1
CASSEAGGMNYGYTF
TGTGCCAGCAGCGAAGCAGGGGGGATGAACTATGGCTACACCTTC
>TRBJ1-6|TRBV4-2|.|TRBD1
CAGSQGPGTEAPLHF
TGTGCCGGCAGCCAAGGCCCCGGGACAGAAGCACCCCTCCACTTT
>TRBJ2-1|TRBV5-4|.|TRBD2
CASSRGTSGGPGYNEQFF
TGTGCCAGCAGCCGCGGGACTAGCGGGGGGCCGGGGTACAATGAGCAGTTCTTC
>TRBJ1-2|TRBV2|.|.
CASTYQQGSRGYTF
TGTGCCAGCACTTACCAACAGGGAAGTAGGGGCTACACCTTC
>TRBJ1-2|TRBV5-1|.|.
CASSLATGTGGYTF
TGCGCCAGCAGCTTGGCCACGGGGACCGGGGGCTACACCTTC
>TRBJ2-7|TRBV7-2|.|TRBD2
CASSLRLASGGQSYEQYF
TGTGCCAGCAGCTTAAGATTGGCTAGCGGGGGGCAGTCCTACGAGCAGTACTTC
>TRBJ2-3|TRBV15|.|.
CATASGTDTQYF
TGTGCCACAGCTTCTGGGACAGATACGCAGTATTTT
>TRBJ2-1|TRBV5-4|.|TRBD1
CASSFADRGINEQFF
TGTGCCAGCAGCTTTGCGGACAGGGGCATCAATGAGCAGTTCTTC
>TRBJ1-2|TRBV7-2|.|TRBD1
CASSQGQGNYGYTF
TGTGCCAGCAGCCAGGGACAGGGGAACTATGGCTACACCTTC
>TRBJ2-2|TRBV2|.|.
CASFERLGTGELFF
TGTGCCAGCTTTGAAAGGCTGGGCACCGGGGAGCTGTTTTTT
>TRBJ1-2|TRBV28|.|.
CASSWPWGRSYGYTF
TGTGCCAGCAGTTGGCCCTGGGGCAGGAGCTATGGCTACACCTTC
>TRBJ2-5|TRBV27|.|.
CASSFSYQEQETQYF
TGTGCCAGCAGTTTTTCTTACCAGGAACAAGAGACCCAGTACTTC
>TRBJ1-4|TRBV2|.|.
CASTLSGPNEKLFF
TGTGCCAGCACCCTCAGCGGGCCTAATGAAAAACTGTTTTTT
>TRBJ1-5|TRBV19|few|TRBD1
CARLRTGGSYNQPQHF
TGTGCCAGACTACGGACAGGGGGCTCCTATAATCAGCCCCAGCATTTT
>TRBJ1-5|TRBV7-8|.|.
CASSPEYDSNQPQHF
TGTGCCAGCAGCCCCGAGTACGATAGCAATCAGCCCCAGCATTTT
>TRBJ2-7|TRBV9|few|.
CASSREPLAYEQYF
TGTGCCAGCAGCAGGGAACCTCTGGCGTACGAGCAGTACTTC
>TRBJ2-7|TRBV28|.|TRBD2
CASSLGGYEQYF
TGTGCCAGCAGTTTGGGAGGGTACGAGCAGTACTTC
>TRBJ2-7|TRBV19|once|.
CASSNQGFSYEQYF
TGTGCCAGTAGCAACCAGGGGTTCTCCTACGAGCAGTACTTC
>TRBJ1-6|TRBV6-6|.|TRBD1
CASRRQGSYNSPLHF
TGTGCCAGCAGGAGACAGGGCTCCTATAATTCACCCCTCCACTTT
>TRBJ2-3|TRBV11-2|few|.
CASRWDVLDTQYF
TGTGCCAGCAGGTGGGACGTACTAGATACGCAGTATTTT
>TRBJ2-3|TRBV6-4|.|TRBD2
CASSDGTSGGADTQYF
TGTGCCAGCAGTGACGGGACTAGCGGGGGCGCAGATACGCAGTATTTT
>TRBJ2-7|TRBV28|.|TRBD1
CASSLALQGANEQYF
TGTGCCAGCAGTTTGGCCCTACAGGGGGCGAACGAGCAGTACTTC
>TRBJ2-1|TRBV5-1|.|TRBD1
CASSIDRVDGYNEQFF
TGCGCCAGCAGTATCGACAGGGTTGATGGTTACAATGAGCAGTTCTTC
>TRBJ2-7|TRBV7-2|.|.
CASRQGRGAGEQYF
TGTGCCAGCAGGCAAGGAAGGGGGGCGGGCGAGCAGTACTTC
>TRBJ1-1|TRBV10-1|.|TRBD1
CASSESPGQGDTEAFF
TGCGCCAGCAGTGAGTCGCCGGGACAGGGGGATACTGAAGCTTTCTTT
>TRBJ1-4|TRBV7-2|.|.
CASSSDTGEKLFF
TGTGCCAGCAGCTCCGATACAGGTGAAAAACTGTTTTTT
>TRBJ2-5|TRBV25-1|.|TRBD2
CASSEQAGAIQETQYF
TGTGCCAGCAGTGAACAAGCGGGGGCGATCCAAGAGACCCAGTACTTC
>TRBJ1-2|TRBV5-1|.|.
CASSFGGARGYTF
TGCGCCAGCAGCTTCGGAGGGGCGCGGGGCTACACCTTC
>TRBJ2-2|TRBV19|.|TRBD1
CASFKQGAGTGELFF
TGTGCCAGTTTTAAACAGGGGGCTGGCACCGGGGAGCTGTTTTTT
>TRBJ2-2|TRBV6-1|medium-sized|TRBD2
CASSVTSGDTGELFF
TGTGCCAGCAGCGTAACTAGCGGGGACACCGGGGAGCTGTTTTTT
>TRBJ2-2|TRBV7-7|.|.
CASSARGRELFF
TGTGCTAGCAGCGCTAGGGGAAGGGAGCTGTTTTTT
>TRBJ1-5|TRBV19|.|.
CASLGGRGNQPQHF
TGTGCCAGCCTGGGGGGTAGGGGCAATCAGCCCCAGCATTTT
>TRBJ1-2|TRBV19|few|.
CASSNSGLRYGYTF
TGTGCCAGTAGTAACTCGGGACTGCGCTATGGCTACACCTTC
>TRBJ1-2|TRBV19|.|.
CASSSAGTLHNYGYTF
TGTGCCAGTAGTTCTGCCGGGACACTTCATAACTATGGCTACACCTTC
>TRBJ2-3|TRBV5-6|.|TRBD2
CASSFGAGGEDTQYF
TGTGCCAGCAGCTTTGGGGCGGGAGGCGAGGATACGCAGTATTTT
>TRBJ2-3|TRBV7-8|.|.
CASSYRGTDTQYF
TGTGCCAGCAGTTATAGGGGCACAGATACGCAGTATTTT
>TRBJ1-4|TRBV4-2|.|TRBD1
CASSATGTGNEKLFF
TGTGCCAGCAGCGCAACCGGGACAGGGAATGAAAAACTGTTTTTT